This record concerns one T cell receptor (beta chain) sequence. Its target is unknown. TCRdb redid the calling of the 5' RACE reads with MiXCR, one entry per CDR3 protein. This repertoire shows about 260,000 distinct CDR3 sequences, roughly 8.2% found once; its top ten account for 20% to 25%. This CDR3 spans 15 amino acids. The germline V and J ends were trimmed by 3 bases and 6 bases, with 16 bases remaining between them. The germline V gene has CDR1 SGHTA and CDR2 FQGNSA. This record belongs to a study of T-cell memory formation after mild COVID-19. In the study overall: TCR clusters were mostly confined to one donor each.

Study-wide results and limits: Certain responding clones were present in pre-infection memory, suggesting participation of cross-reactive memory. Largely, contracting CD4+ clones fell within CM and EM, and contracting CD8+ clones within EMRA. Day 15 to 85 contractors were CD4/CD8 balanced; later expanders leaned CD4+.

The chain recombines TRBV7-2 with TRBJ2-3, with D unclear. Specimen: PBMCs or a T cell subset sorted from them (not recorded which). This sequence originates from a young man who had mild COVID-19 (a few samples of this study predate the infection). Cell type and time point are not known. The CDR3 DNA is TGTGCCAGCAGCTTCCGCTCCTTAGGATGGGATACGCAGTATTTT. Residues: CASSFRSLGWDTQYF.